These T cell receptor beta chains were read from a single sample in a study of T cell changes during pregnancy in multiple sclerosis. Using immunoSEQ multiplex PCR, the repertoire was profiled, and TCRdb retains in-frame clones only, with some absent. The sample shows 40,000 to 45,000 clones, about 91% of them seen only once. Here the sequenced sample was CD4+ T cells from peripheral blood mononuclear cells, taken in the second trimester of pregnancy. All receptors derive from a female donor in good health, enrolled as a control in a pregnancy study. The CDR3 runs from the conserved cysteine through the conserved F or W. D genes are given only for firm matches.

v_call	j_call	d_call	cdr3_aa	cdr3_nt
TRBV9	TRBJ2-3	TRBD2	CASSLSTSATDTQYF	TGTGCCAGCTCCCTCTCAACTAGCGCGACAGATACGCAGTATTTT
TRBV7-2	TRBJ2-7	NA	CASSKTSFSVEQYF	TGTGCCAGCTCCAAAACTAGCTTCTCCGTCGAGCAGTACTTC
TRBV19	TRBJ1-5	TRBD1	CASSRQGDQGPQHF	TGTGCCAGTAGTCGACAGGGCGATCAAGGGCCCCAGCATTTT
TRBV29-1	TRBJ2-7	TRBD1	CSVGPPQGDEQYF	TGCAGCGTTGGGCCCCCCCAGGGGGACGAGCAGTACTTC
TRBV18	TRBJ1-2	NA	CASSPPGRDYGYTF	TGTGCCAGCTCACCACCGGGCAGAGACTATGGCTACACCTTC
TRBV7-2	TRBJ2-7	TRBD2	CASSLGLAGYEQYF	TGTGCCAGCAGTCTAGGACTAGCGGGTTACGAGCAGTACTTC
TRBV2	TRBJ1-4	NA	CASSEWGELFF	TGTGCCAGCAGTGAATGGGGAGAACTGTTTTTT
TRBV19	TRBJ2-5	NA	CASGGRETQYF	TGTGCCAGCGGGGGTCGGGAGACCCAGTACTTC
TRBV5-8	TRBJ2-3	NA	CASSLYRTEADTQYF	TGTGCCAGCAGCTTGTACCGCACGGAGGCAGATACGCAGTATTTT
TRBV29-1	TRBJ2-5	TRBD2	CSVASGRAQETQYF	TGCAGCGTTGCAAGCGGGAGGGCCCAAGAGACCCAGTACTTC
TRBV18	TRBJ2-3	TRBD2	CASSPPSGRADTQYF	TGTGCCAGCTCACCACCGTCGGGGAGGGCAGATACGCAGTATTTT
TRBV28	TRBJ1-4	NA	CASRTTGTTNEKLFF	TGTGCCAGCAGAACGACAGGAACAACTAATGAAAAACTGTTTTTT
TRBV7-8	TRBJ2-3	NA	CASSPSTSTDTQYF	TGTGCCAGCAGCCCATCGACTAGCACAGATACGCAGTATTTT
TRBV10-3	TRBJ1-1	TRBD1	CAINPGTGGTEAFF	TGTGCCATCAATCCCGGGACAGGGGGCACTGAAGCTTTCTTT